These T cell receptor beta chains were read from a single sample in a study of OX40 agonist ivuxolimab in advanced cancers. Clones were read by immunoSEQ multiplex PCR, and TCRdb kept only the in-frame ones, dropping some. The table includes about 98,000 clones, around 90% detected once. The material sequenced was CD4+ or CD8+ T cells sorted from blood, taken in a trial of the OX40 agonist ivuxolimab. These receptors came from an adult with an advanced solid tumor such as melanoma, head and neck, liver or kidney cancer. Both conserved end residues are part of each CDR3. The order of the fields is D gene, V gene, J gene, clone size, CDR3 protein, CDR3 DNA. D genes are given only for firm matches. Clone size appears in some rows only: once, few, many, or a class for an expanded clone.

d_call: TRBD1
v_call: TRBV5-1
j_call: TRBJ1-1
clone_size: few
cdr3_aa: CASSLDRGPTEAFF
cdr3_nt: TGCGCCAGCAGCTTGGACAGGGGGCCCACTGAAGCTTTCTTT

d_call: NA
v_call: TRBV6-1
j_call: TRBJ2-4
clone_size: NA
cdr3_aa: CASSERALRDENIQYF
cdr3_nt: TGTGCCAGCAGTGAAAGGGCCCTTAGGGACGAAAACATTCAGTACTTC

d_call: NA
v_call: TRBV27
j_call: TRBJ1-4
clone_size: NA
cdr3_aa: CASSETRGTNEKLFF
cdr3_nt: TGTGCCAGCAGCGAAACCAGGGGAACTAATGAAAAACTGTTTTTT

d_call: TRBD1
v_call: TRBV2
j_call: TRBJ1-5
clone_size: NA
cdr3_aa: CASSGDRVFGSNQPQHF
cdr3_nt: TGTGCCAGCAGTGGAGACAGGGTTTTTGGGAGCAATCAGCCCCAGCATTTT

d_call: NA
v_call: TRBV20-1
j_call: TRBJ1-1
clone_size: few
cdr3_aa: CSVSWSTEAFF
cdr3_nt: TGCAGTGTCTCCTGGAGCACTGAAGCTTTCTTT

d_call: NA
v_call: TRBV6-5
j_call: TRBJ2-3
clone_size: NA
cdr3_aa: CASSPKRGAADTQYF
cdr3_nt: TGTGCCAGCAGCCCGAAGAGGGGGGCCGCAGATACGCAGTATTTT

d_call: NA
v_call: TRBV6-1
j_call: TRBJ2-7
clone_size: NA
cdr3_aa: CASTAGLLYEQYF
cdr3_nt: TGTGCCAGCACGGCGGGCCTCCTCTACGAGCAGTACTTC

d_call: TRBD1
v_call: TRBV5-1
j_call: TRBJ1-4
clone_size: NA
cdr3_aa: CASSLGDRGDEKLFF
cdr3_nt: TGCGCCAGCAGCTTGGGGGACAGGGGAGATGAAAAACTGTTTTTT

d_call: NA
v_call: TRBV4-3
j_call: TRBJ2-3
clone_size: NA
cdr3_aa: CASSQDPATDTQYF
cdr3_nt: TGCGCCAGCAGCCAAGATCCGGCCACGGATACGCAGTATTTT

d_call: NA
v_call: TRBV11-1
j_call: TRBJ1-4
clone_size: NA
cdr3_aa: CASSPGTVGEKLFF
cdr3_nt: TGTGCCAGCAGCCCGGGGACGGTCGGGGAAAAACTGTTTTTT

d_call: NA
v_call: TRBV6-6
j_call: TRBJ2-5
clone_size: NA
cdr3_aa: CASREVGRETQYF
cdr3_nt: TGTGCCAGCAGGGAAGTCGGCAGGGAGACCCAGTACTTC

d_call: NA
v_call: TRBV11-1
j_call: TRBJ1-1
clone_size: few
cdr3_aa: CASSKGRTTEAFF
cdr3_nt: TGTGCCAGCAGTAAGGGACGGACCACTGAAGCTTTCTTT

d_call: NA
v_call: TRBV6-6
j_call: TRBJ1-5
clone_size: NA
cdr3_aa: CASGTDQPQHF
cdr3_nt: TGTGCCAGCGGGACGGATCAGCCCCAGCATTTT

d_call: TRBD1
v_call: TRBV5-1
j_call: TRBJ2-7
clone_size: NA
cdr3_aa: CASSLGTGGGEQYF
cdr3_nt: TGCGCCAGCAGCTTGGGCACAGGGGGCGGCGAGCAGTACTTC

d_call: TRBD1
v_call: TRBV5-1
j_call: TRBJ1-3
clone_size: once
cdr3_aa: CASSLGGPDRAGNTIYF
cdr3_nt: TGCGCCAGCAGCTTGGGGGGGCCGGACAGGGCTGGAAACACCATATATTTT

d_call: NA
v_call: TRBV6-1
j_call: TRBJ2-5
clone_size: NA
cdr3_aa: CASSEGRGPQETQYF
cdr3_nt: TGTGCCAGCAGTGAAGGGCGGGGGCCGCAAGAGACCCAGTACTTC

d_call: TRBD1
v_call: TRBV15
j_call: TRBJ1-1
clone_size: NA
cdr3_aa: CATMGQGLSEAFF
cdr3_nt: TGTGCCACCATGGGACAGGGTCTTTCTGAAGCTTTCTTT

d_call: NA
v_call: TRBV5-1
j_call: TRBJ1-5
clone_size: NA
cdr3_aa: CASSIGQHQPQHF
cdr3_nt: TGCGCCAGCAGCATAGGACAGCATCAGCCCCAGCATTTT

d_call: NA
v_call: TRBV5-1
j_call: TRBJ1-1
clone_size: NA
cdr3_aa: CASSIDPNTEAFF
cdr3_nt: TGCGCCAGCAGTATTGACCCGAACACTGAAGCTTTCTTT

d_call: NA
v_call: TRBV2
j_call: TRBJ1-3
clone_size: NA
cdr3_aa: CASSLGGTGGNTIYF
cdr3_nt: TGTGCCAGCAGTCTTGGGGGCACTGGTGGAAACACCATATATTTT

d_call: NA
v_call: TRBV11-2
j_call: TRBJ1-4
clone_size: NA
cdr3_aa: CASSLVLGVPTEKLFF
cdr3_nt: TGTGCCAGCAGCTTAGTTCTAGGGGTGCCTACGGAAAAACTGTTTTTT

d_call: NA
v_call: TRBV2
j_call: TRBJ2-2
clone_size: NA
cdr3_aa: CASSRSGGARTGELFF
cdr3_nt: TGTGCCAGCAGTCGTAGTGGGGGGGCTCGGACCGGGGAGCTGTTTTTT

d_call: TRBD1
v_call: TRBV2
j_call: TRBJ2-2
clone_size: NA
cdr3_aa: CASRTGLELFF
cdr3_nt: TGTGCCAGCAGGACAGGGTTGGAGCTGTTTTTT

d_call: NA
v_call: TRBV29-1
j_call: TRBJ2-7
clone_size: NA
cdr3_aa: CSVQGTLTYEQYF
cdr3_nt: TGCAGCGTTCAAGGGACACTGACCTACGAGCAGTACTTC

d_call: NA
v_call: TRBV9
j_call: TRBJ1-5
clone_size: NA
cdr3_aa: CASSVGPGFGPQHF
cdr3_nt: TGTGCCAGCAGCGTAGGTCCAGGGTTCGGGCCCCAGCATTTT

d_call: NA
v_call: TRBV6-5
j_call: TRBJ2-1
clone_size: NA
cdr3_aa: CASSYLGRGHEQFF
cdr3_nt: TGTGCCAGCAGTTACTTGGGCAGGGGTCATGAGCAGTTCTTC

d_call: NA
v_call: TRBV9
j_call: TRBJ2-5
clone_size: NA
cdr3_aa: CASSVGPGQETQYF
cdr3_nt: TGTGCCAGCAGCGTAGGCCCAGGCCAAGAGACCCAGTACTTC

d_call: TRBD1
v_call: TRBV7-3
j_call: TRBJ1-1
clone_size: NA
cdr3_aa: CASSSRGRGTEAFF
cdr3_nt: TGTGCCAGCAGCTCCAGGGGGCGGGGCACTGAAGCTTTCTTT

d_call: NA
v_call: TRBV6-5
j_call: TRBJ2-7
clone_size: NA
cdr3_aa: CASSYSGHLDYEQYF
cdr3_nt: TGTGCCAGCAGTTACTCTGGGCACTTAGACTACGAGCAGTACTTC

d_call: NA
v_call: TRBV2
j_call: TRBJ2-3
clone_size: NA
cdr3_aa: CASSGRYTQYF
cdr3_nt: TGTGCCAGCAGTGGAAGATATACGCAGTATTTT

d_call: NA
v_call: TRBV6-5
j_call: TRBJ2-5
clone_size: NA
cdr3_aa: CASTRRYQETQYF
cdr3_nt: TGTGCCAGCACCAGACGTTACCAAGAGACCCAGTACTTC

d_call: NA
v_call: TRBV5-1
j_call: TRBJ1-2
clone_size: NA
cdr3_aa: CASSLGDLHYGYTF
cdr3_nt: TGCGCCAGCAGCTTGGGTGACCTTCACTATGGCTACACCTTC

d_call: TRBD1
v_call: TRBV9
j_call: TRBJ2-7
clone_size: NA
cdr3_aa: CASSPRQGASYEQYF
cdr3_nt: TGTGCCAGCAGCCCACGACAGGGGGCTTCCTACGAGCAGTACTTC

d_call: NA
v_call: TRBV5-4
j_call: TRBJ2-7
clone_size: NA
cdr3_aa: CASSRRGQYEQYF
cdr3_nt: TGTGCCAGCAGCCGCCGGGGGCAGTACGAGCAGTACTTC

d_call: NA
v_call: TRBV5-4
j_call: TRBJ2-6
clone_size: NA
cdr3_aa: CASSPSRERSGANVLTF
cdr3_nt: TGTGCCAGCAGCCCCAGTCGGGAACGCTCTGGGGCCAACGTCCTGACTTTC

d_call: NA
v_call: TRBV7-2
j_call: TRBJ2-3
clone_size: NA
cdr3_aa: CASSPDSGTDTQYF
cdr3_nt: TGTGCCAGCAGCCCCGACTCGGGCACAGATACGCAGTATTTT

d_call: NA
v_call: TRBV7-9
j_call: TRBJ1-1
clone_size: NA
cdr3_aa: CASSLTAGGWGEAFF
cdr3_nt: TGTGCCAGCAGCTTAACGGCAGGAGGATGGGGTGAAGCTTTCTTT

d_call: NA
v_call: TRBV9
j_call: TRBJ2-1
clone_size: NA
cdr3_aa: CASSVGPYNEQFF
cdr3_nt: TGTGCCAGCAGCGTAGGGCCTTACAATGAGCAGTTCTTC

d_call: NA
v_call: TRBV6-1
j_call: TRBJ1-4
clone_size: few
cdr3_aa: CASSEQAYEKLFF
cdr3_nt: TGTGCCAGCAGTGAACAGGCCTATGAAAAACTGTTTTTT

d_call: NA
v_call: TRBV28
j_call: TRBJ1-4
clone_size: NA
cdr3_aa: CASGNLGTTEKLFF
cdr3_nt: TGTGCCAGCGGAAATCTTGGGACTACCGAAAAACTGTTTTTT

d_call: NA
v_call: TRBV29-1
j_call: TRBJ2-2
clone_size: few
cdr3_aa: CSVARAGANTGELFF
cdr3_nt: TGCAGCGTTGCGAGGGCAGGAGCCAACACCGGGGAGCTGTTTTTT

d_call: NA
v_call: TRBV5-4
j_call: TRBJ1-2
clone_size: NA
cdr3_aa: CASSLGGGRGYGYTF
cdr3_nt: TGTGCCAGCAGCTTGGGAGGGGGAAGGGGTTATGGCTACACCTTC

d_call: NA
v_call: TRBV28
j_call: TRBJ1-2
clone_size: NA
cdr3_aa: CASSRTVNYGYTF
cdr3_nt: TGTGCCAGCAGCAGGACAGTGAACTATGGCTACACCTTC

d_call: NA
v_call: TRBV4-2
j_call: TRBJ2-7
clone_size: NA
cdr3_aa: CASSQDVPGGREQYF
cdr3_nt: TGTGCCAGCAGCCAAGATGTCCCAGGGGGGCGGGAGCAGTACTTC

d_call: NA
v_call: TRBV27
j_call: TRBJ2-3
clone_size: NA
cdr3_aa: CASSSLEDTQYF
cdr3_nt: TGTGCCAGCAGTTCCCTAGAAGATACGCAGTATTTT

d_call: NA
v_call: TRBV19
j_call: TRBJ2-3
clone_size: NA
cdr3_aa: CASSVSGTLLWDTQYF
cdr3_nt: TGTGCCAGTAGTGTATCCGGGACACTCCTTTGGGATACGCAGTATTTT

d_call: TRBD1
v_call: TRBV7-3
j_call: TRBJ2-7
clone_size: NA
cdr3_aa: CASSLSGTGSGEQYF
cdr3_nt: TGTGCCAGCAGCTTAAGTGGGACAGGGAGTGGCGAGCAGTACTTC

d_call: NA
v_call: TRBV2
j_call: TRBJ2-7
clone_size: NA
cdr3_aa: CASSARTPTDEQYF
cdr3_nt: TGTGCCAGCAGTGCTAGGACGCCCACGGACGAGCAGTACTTC

d_call: NA
v_call: TRBV4-2
j_call: TRBJ2-3
clone_size: NA
cdr3_aa: CASSQPLEDTQYF
cdr3_nt: TGTGCCAGCAGCCAACCTTTGGAAGATACGCAGTATTTT

d_call: TRBD2
v_call: TRBV5-5
j_call: TRBJ2-3
clone_size: NA
cdr3_aa: CASSLLAGVYADTQYF
cdr3_nt: TGTGCCAGCAGCTTGTTAGCGGGGGTATACGCAGATACGCAGTATTTT

d_call: TRBD1
v_call: TRBV18
j_call: TRBJ1-1
clone_size: NA
cdr3_aa: CASSPLDRVAGNTEAFF
cdr3_nt: TGTGCCAGCTCACCCCTAGACAGGGTTGCAGGGAACACTGAAGCTTTCTTT

d_call: NA
v_call: TRBV14
j_call: TRBJ2-7
clone_size: NA
cdr3_aa: CASSQGLAYEQYF
cdr3_nt: TGTGCCAGCAGCCAAGGGCTAGCCTACGAGCAGTACTTC

d_call: NA
v_call: TRBV5-1
j_call: TRBJ2-5
clone_size: once
cdr3_aa: CASRAEGETQYF
cdr3_nt: TGCGCCAGCAGGGCAGAGGGAGAGACCCAGTACTTC

d_call: TRBD1
v_call: TRBV6-5
j_call: TRBJ2-3
clone_size: NA
cdr3_aa: CASGQGEDTQYF
cdr3_nt: TGTGCCAGCGGACAGGGGGAAGATACGCAGTATTTT

d_call: NA
v_call: TRBV7-2
j_call: TRBJ2-4
clone_size: NA
cdr3_aa: CASSKVGRGDKNIQYF
cdr3_nt: TGTGCCAGCAGCAAAGTAGGCAGGGGCGACAAAAACATTCAGTACTTC